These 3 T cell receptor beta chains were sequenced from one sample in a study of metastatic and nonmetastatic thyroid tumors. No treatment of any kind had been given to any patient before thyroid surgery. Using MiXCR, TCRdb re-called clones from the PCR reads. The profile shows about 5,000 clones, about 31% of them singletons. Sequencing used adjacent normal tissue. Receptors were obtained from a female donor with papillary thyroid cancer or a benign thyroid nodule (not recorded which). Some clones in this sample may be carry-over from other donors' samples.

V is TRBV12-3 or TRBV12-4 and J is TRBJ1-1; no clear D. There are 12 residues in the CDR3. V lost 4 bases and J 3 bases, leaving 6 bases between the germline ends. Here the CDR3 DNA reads TGTGCCAGCAGTTGGTCCGACACTGAAGCTTTCTTT. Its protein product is CASSWSDTEAFF.

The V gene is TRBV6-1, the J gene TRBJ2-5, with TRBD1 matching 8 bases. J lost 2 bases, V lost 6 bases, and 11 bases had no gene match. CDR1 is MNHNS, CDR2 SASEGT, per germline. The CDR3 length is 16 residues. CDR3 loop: CASSKLTGTGQETQYF. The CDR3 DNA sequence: TGTGCCAGCAGCAAACTAACCGGGACAGGACAAGAGACCCAGTACTTC.

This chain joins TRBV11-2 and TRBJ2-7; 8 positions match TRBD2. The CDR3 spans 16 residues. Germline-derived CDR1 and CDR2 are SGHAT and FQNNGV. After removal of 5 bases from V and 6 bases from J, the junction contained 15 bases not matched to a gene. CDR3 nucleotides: TGTGCCAGCAGCAGTATCATGACTAGCGCGCCCGGCGAGCAGTACTTC. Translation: CASSSIMTSAPGEQYF.